These T cell receptor beta chains were read from a single sample in a study of blood T cell repertoires in COVID-19. Using immunoSEQ multiplex PCR, the repertoire was profiled, and TCRdb retains in-frame clones only, with some absent. Of 120,000 or so clones in the sample, less than 90% are singletons; the top ten hold 6.6%. Sequences were obtained from peripheral blood. These TCRs come from an elderly man with active or convalescent COVID-19. The CDR3 runs from the conserved cysteine through the conserved F or W. D genes are given only for firm matches. Where a row states a size, it is once, few, many or the class of an expanded clone; other rows omit it.

>TRBJ1-6|NA|TRBV19|NA
TGTGCCAGTAGTTGGCGGACCTATAATTCACCCCTCCACTTT
CASSWRTYNSPLHF
>TRBJ1-1|NA|TRBV5-4|NA
TGTGCCAGCAGCTTCACGACAAGGAACACTGAAGCTTTCTTT
CASSFTTRNTEAFF
>TRBJ2-7|NA|TRBV5-1|NA
TGCGCCAGCAGCTGGGGGGTAGGTGCCGAGCAGTACTTC
CASSWGVGAEQYF
>TRBJ2-7|TRBD1|TRBV15|NA
TGTGCCACCAGCAGAGATAGAGGGACAGGGGGCTACGAGCAGTACTTC
CATSRDRGTGGYEQYF
>TRBJ2-1|NA|TRBV29-1|NA
TGCAGCGTTGACAAGGCAGGGTATTACGGTGAGCAGTTCTTC
CSVDKAGYYGEQFF
>TRBJ1-5|TRBD1|TRBV28|NA
TGTGCCAGCACCCCAGGGGGCACTCAGCCCCAGCATTTT
CASTPGGTQPQHF
>TRBJ2-1|TRBD2|TRBV30|NA
TGTGCCTGGACCCCCCGGGGGCTAGCGGGGGTCAATGAGCAGTTCTTC
CAWTPRGLAGVNEQFF
>TRBJ1-1|NA|TRBV27|NA
TGTGCCAGCAGTTCCATACTAAACACTGAAGCTTTCTTT
CASSSILNTEAFF
>TRBJ2-1|NA|TRBV21-1|NA
TGTGCCAGCAGCCCTAGATTAGCGGATCTATACAATGAGCAGTTCTTC
CASSPRLADLYNEQFF
>TRBJ1-2|TRBD1|TRBV2|NA
TGTGCCAGCAGTGAACGGCCAGGGGGCGGTAACTATGGCTACACCTTC
CASSERPGGGNYGYTF
>TRBJ2-4|TRBD2|TRBV11-2|NA
TGTGCCAGCAGCTTGCGCGGGAGCGGGGCCAAAAACATTCAGTACTTC
CASSLRGSGAKNIQYF
>TRBJ2-3|TRBD1|TRBV4-1|NA
TGCGCCAGCAGCCCGCGGGACAGGGTAGGAGATACGCAGTATTTT
CASSPRDRVGDTQYF
>TRBJ1-5|NA|TRBV19|NA
TGTGCCAGTAGTATGCACGACATCCACCGCAATCAGCCCCAGCATTTT
CASSMHDIHRNQPQHF
>TRBJ2-3|TRBD2|TRBV4-1|NA
TGCGCCAGCAGCCAAGATTCCACTAGCGGCGGCGTCACCACAGATACGCAGTATTTT
CASSQDSTSGGVTTDTQYF
>TRBJ2-3|NA|TRBV6-2/TRBV6-3|NA
TGTGCCAGCAGCCCTAGGGAGTCAGCGTCCACAGATACGCAGTATTTT
CASSPRESASTDTQYF
>TRBJ1-4|NA|TRBV25-1|NA
TGTGCCAGCAGCCAAGGGTTGACAGCAACTAATGAAAAACTGTTTTTT
CASSQGLTATNEKLFF
>TRBJ1-3|NA|TRBV18|NA
TGTGCCAGCTCACCCGTTCCCCGGGGGGACACCATATATTTT
CASSPVPRGDTIYF
>TRBJ1-5|NA|TRBV25-1|NA
TGTGCCAGCCCCAGTTGGACTTATACTAATCAGCCCCAGCATTTT
CASPSWTYTNQPQHF
>TRBJ2-7|TRBD2|TRBV7-9|few
TGTGCCAGCAGCTATGGACTAGCGGGCATTTTCTACGAGCAGTACTTC
CASSYGLAGIFYEQYF
>TRBJ1-2|TRBD1|TRBV3-1/TRBV3-2|NA
TGTGCCAGCAGCCTACAGGGGAACTGGGGCTACACCTTC
CASSLQGNWGYTF
>TRBJ1-3|NA|TRBV11-1|NA
TGTGCCAGCAGCTTTACCGCGGACTCTGGAAACACCATATATTTT
CASSFTADSGNTIYF
>TRBJ2-3|NA|TRBV10-3|once
TGTGCCATCAGTGCCGTTGCGGGGAGCACAGATACGCAGTATTTT
CAISAVAGSTDTQYF
>TRBJ2-5|TRBD2|TRBV11-2|NA
TGTGCCAGCAGCTCGGGGGGGGCCAAGAACTTC
CASSSGGAKNF
>TRBJ2-3|NA|TRBV10-3|NA
TGTGCCAGCGACGCTCGGGGGACAGATACGCAGTATTTT
CASDARGTDTQYF
>TRBJ2-5|NA|TRBV4-2|once
TGTGCCAGCAGCCAAGGGGGGCGGGCGGCACAAGAGACCCAGTACTTC
CASSQGGRAAQETQYF
>TRBJ1-6|NA|TRBV7-2|NA
TGTGCCAGCAGCCCCCAGGGAAATAGTAATTCACCCCTCCACTTT
CASSPQGNSNSPLHF
>TRBJ1-4|TRBD1|TRBV6-6|NA
TGTGCCAGCAATCCGGGACAGGGGTTTGAACTGTTTTTT
CASNPGQGFELFF
>TRBJ1-1|NA|TRBV28|NA
TGTGCCAGCCGGGGGAGCTGGTACACTGAAGCTTTCTTT
CASRGSWYTEAFF
>TRBJ2-7|TRBD1|TRBV6-2/TRBV6-3|NA
TGTGCCAGCAGTTACCGGATGGACAGGGTAGGTCGAAGTCCTTACGAGCAGTACTTC
CASSYRMDRVGRSPYEQYF
>TRBJ2-3|NA|TRBV27|NA
TGTGCCAGCAGGCCCCTAAATACAGATACGCAGTATTTT
CASRPLNTDTQYF
>TRBJ1-3|TRBD1|TRBV29-1|NA
TGCAGCGTGGCCGGGACAGGGGCAACAGCGTCTGGAAACACCATATATTTT
CSVAGTGATASGNTIYF
>TRBJ2-7|TRBD1|TRBV11-2|NA
TGTGCCAGCAGCTCAACCGGGACAGGGGACTACGAGCAGTACTTC
CASSSTGTGDYEQYF
>TRBJ2-5|NA|TRBV5-1|NA
TGCGCCAGCAGCCCCGGTCGGTACCAAGAGACCCAGTACTTC
CASSPGRYQETQYF